Below, 20 T cell receptor beta chains from the same sample are listed, as sequenced in a study of identical twins. TCRdb independently ran MiXCR on the 5' RACE reads; one entry per CDR3 protein. The table has about 220,000 distinct CDR3 sequences, under 8.5% seen once; the top ten hold 14% to 15%. These data were also reused for a study on T cells expressing NK-cell markers.

Sequencing used CD8+ T cells sorted from blood. Receptor source: a woman between 18 and 29 years old in good health.

This clonotype turned up a few times. This chain joins TRBV7-8 and TRBJ1-1; D perhaps matches TRBD1 (6 bases). The V end lost 5 bases, the J end lost 4 bases, and 11 bases lay between the germline ends. This CDR3 contains 13 residues. CDR1 is SGHVS and CDR2 is FQNEAQ in the germline V gene. The CDR3 nucleotides are TGTGCCAGCAGCGGTTCAGGGGCCACTGAAGCTTTCTTT. Its translation is CASSGSGATEAFF.

This clonotype has only a few counts. The rearrangement uses TRBV27 and TRBJ2-7; possible D gene TRBD2, 6 bases. Trimming pared 4 bases from V and 6 bases from J, leaving 16 bases between. Germline assignment: CDR1 MNHEY and CDR2 SMNVEV (reference sequence). CDR3 size: 14 residues. The CDR3 nucleotides are TGTGCCAGCAGTTCACTAGCTTCCTGGAGCGAGCAGTACTTC. It encodes CASSSLASWSEQYF.

For this clonotype: A much more abundant neighbour one base away suggests this may be a read error. The CDR3 DNA sequence: TGCGGCGTTGAAGAGGTGGGAGTTGGATACGAGCAGTACTTC. It specifies CGVEEVGVGYEQYF. The chain uses TRBV29-1 and TRBJ2-7; a possible D gene is TRBD2 (5 bases). The CDR3 is made up of 14 amino acids. Germline V CDR1 and CDR2: SQVTM, ANQGSEA.

This clonotype was seen a few times. The chain links TRBV9 to TRBJ2-7, with D unresolved. The V gene's germline CDR1 is SGDLS and CDR2 YYNGEE. The CDR3 totals 12 residues. Trimming removed 3 bases at V and 4 bases at J, with 8 bases between. Written as DNA, the CDR3 is TGTGCCAGCAGCGACGAGAGTTACGAGCAGTACTTC. As protein: CASSDESYEQYF.

There are many counts of this clonotype. This chain joins TRBV4-1 and TRBJ1-1; D is unresolved. The CDR3 is made up of 14 amino acids. Germline V gene data show CDR1 as MGHRA and CDR2 as YSYEKL. Between the trimmed V and J ends, which lost 0 bases and 5 bases, there was a span of 10 bases. The CDR3, as DNA: TGCGCCAGCAGCCAAGAAGGGTCGGGGACTGAAGCTTTCTTT. This translates into CASSQEGSGTEAFF.

The gene calls are TRBV3-1 and TRBJ2-2; D remains ambiguous. The CDR3 runs to 17 residues. V lost 0 bases and J lost 1, with 12 bases in between. Germline lookup yields CDR1 LGHDT and CDR2 YNNKEL (reference sequence). CDR3 sequence reads: CASSQDVGSRNTGELFF. CDR3 sequence (DNA): TGTGCCAGCAGCCAAGATGTCGGTAGTAGGAACACCGGGGAGCTGTTTTTT.

V is TRBV7-2 and J is TRBJ1-4; TRBD1 matches at 10 bases. The germline V gene encodes CDR1 SGHTA and CDR2 FQGNSA. The CDR3 length is 14 residues. Germline trimming cut 5 bases from V and 7 bases from J; bases unmatched to any gene: 4. CDR3 amino acids: CASSRGTGVEKLFF. The CDR3 DNA is TGTGCCAGCAGCCGAGGGACAGGGGTTGAAAAACTGTTTTTT.

This clonotype occurred a few times. The chain carries TRBV30 and TRBJ1-5; the D is unclear. The CDR3 is 13 amino acids. V shed 0 bases and J shed 4 bases, with 7 bases lying between them. Germline CDR1 is GTSNPN and CDR2 is SVGIG (reference sequence). The DNA for the CDR3 is TGTGCCTGGAGTGTCGGCACGAATCAGCCCCAGCATTTT. It translates to CAWSVGTNQPQHF. The whole variable domain, remainder taken from reference TRBV30 and TRBJ1-5, is SQTIHQWPATLVQPVGSPLSLECTVEGTSNPNLYWYRQAAGRGLQLLFYSVGIGQISSEVPQNLSASRPQDRQFILSSKKLLLSDSGFYLCAWSVGTNQPQHFGDGTRLSIL.

This clonotype was observed a handful of times. The V gene is TRBV18, the J gene TRBJ2-1; 10 bases agree with TRBD2. This CDR3 spans 19 amino acids. CDR1 KGHSH and CDR2 LQKENI come from the germline V gene. Trimming at V came to 3 bases and at J to 0 bases, leaving 11 bases not matched to a gene. CDR3 sequence (DNA): TGTGCCAGCTCACCGTCACTAGCGGGGCCTCGGAGCTCCTACAATGAGCAGTTCTTC. Translated, it gives CASSPSLAGPRSSYNEQFF.

This clonotype was picked up many times. The CDR3 DNA reads as TGTGCCAGCAGTCCGCCCCGGGGTAGGGGGAGCTATGGCTACACCTTC. Translating it yields CASSPPRGRGSYGYTF. The chain has TRBV12-3 or TRBV12-4 and TRBJ1-2; perhaps TRBD1 as D (6 bases). The CDR3 covers 16 residues. Between the trimmed V and J ends, which lost 5 bases and 4 bases, there was a span of 20 bases.

This clonotype showed up many times. This rearrangement joins TRBV11-2 to TRBJ2-1, with unresolved D. V dropped 5 bases and J dropped 0 bases, with 14 bases sitting between them. The CDR3 runs to 16 residues. CDR1 is SGHAT, CDR2 FQNNGV, per germline. CDR3 protein: CASSPYLRSSYNEQFF. The CDR3 DNA reads TGTGCCAGCAGCCCGTATTTGCGCTCCTCCTACAATGAGCAGTTCTTC.

This clonotype was seen ten or more times. The chain couples TRBV7-8 to TRBJ1-1; D is unresolved. The V gene's germline CDR1 is SGHVS and CDR2 FQNEAQ. The CDR3 sequence is 13 residues long. Trimming left V 5 bases short and J 2 bases short, with 9 bases between. The CDR3 DNA sequence: TGTGCCAGCAGCCCCGGTGAAAACACTGAAGCTTTCTTT. It yields the protein CASSPGENTEAFF.

J is TRBJ1-2 and V is TRBV9; D ambiguous. CDR1 and CDR2 from the germline V gene are SGDLS and YYNGEE. The CDR3 is made up of 12 amino acids. Deletions cut 1 base from V and 8 bases from J, with 9 bases between. The CDR3 DNA sequence: TGTGCCAGCAGCGTAATGAGGCAGGGCTACACCTTC. This encodes CASSVMRQGYTF.

The gene calls are TRBV7-8 and TRBJ2-3; TRBD2 is a possible D gene (5 bases). Germline V gene lookup returns CDR1 SGHVS and CDR2 FQNEAQ. The CDR3 is made up of 11 amino acids. In DNA form, the CDR3 reads TGTGCTTCCACTAGTGCAGATACGCAGTATTTT. It encodes CASTSADTQYF.

The chain has TRBV7-8 and TRBJ1-2; D not certain. From germline, CDR1 is SGHVS and CDR2 FQNEAQ. The germline V and J ends were trimmed by 4 bases and 2 bases, with 11 bases remaining between them. CDR3 length: 14 residues. CDR3 sequence reads: CASSWRHSNYGYTF. The CDR3 region has the DNA TGTGCCAGCAGCTGGAGGCATTCCAACTATGGCTACACCTTC. The full variable domain, in which reference TRBV7-8 and TRBJ1-2 provide the parts outside the CDR3, is GAGVSQSPRYKVAKRGQDVALRCDPISGHVSLFWYQQALGQGPEFLTYFQNEAQLDKSGLPSDRFFAERPEGSVSTLKIQRTQQEDSAVYLCASSWRHSNYGYTFGSGTRLTVV.

This clonotype was picked up many times. The genes are TRBV7-8 and TRBJ2-3, with D possibly TRBD2 on 6 matching bases. From germline, CDR1 is SGHVS and CDR2 FQNEAQ. V was clipped by 5 bases and J by 2 bases, with 14 bases between them. There are 15 residues in the CDR3. In DNA, the CDR3 is TGTGCCAGCAGCCTGGGGGTAGCGGACACAGATACGCAGTATTTT. Encoded protein: CASSLGVADTDTQYF.

This chain uses TRBV9 with TRBJ2-7, with 10 nucleotides matching TRBD1. The germline CDR1 and CDR2 sequences are SGDLS and YYNGEE. The CDR3 contains 15 residues. Germline trimming cut 0 bases from V and 4 bases from J; bases unmatched to any gene: 4. The CDR3 nucleotides are TGTGCCAGCAGCGTAGGCTGGGACAGGGGTTACGAGCAGTACTTC. It encodes CASSVGWDRGYEQYF.

This clonotype was detected ten times or more. The chain is built from TRBV3-1 and TRBJ2-7; no reliable D call. This CDR3 is built from 14 residues. Germline V CDR1 and CDR2: LGHDT, YNNKEL (reference sequence). The germline V and J ends were trimmed by 2 bases and 6 bases, with 14 bases remaining between them. DNA for the CDR3: TGTGCCAGCAGCCAACTCCCCTTGGTCGTCGAGCAGTACTTC. Protein sequence: CASSQLPLVVEQYF.

There are many counts of this clonotype. V is TRBV24-1 and J is TRBJ2-1; a possible D gene is TRBD2 (5 bases). The CDR3 totals 14 residues. Germline CDR1 reads KGHDR; CDR2 reads SFDVKD. Trimming stripped 4 bases from V and 3 bases from J, with 9 bases between. The CDR3 region is CATSDATSYNEQFF. Written as DNA, the CDR3 is TGTGCCACCAGTGACGCAACTAGCTACAATGAGCAGTTCTTC.

This clonotype appeared many times. The J gene is TRBJ2-3, the V gene TRBV12-3 or TRBV12-4; D gene uncertain. The CDR3 is 12 residues long. The germline V and J ends were trimmed by 6 bases and 4 bases, with 8 bases remaining between them. In DNA form, the CDR3 reads TGTGCCAGCAGCCCCTCCGCAGATACGCAGTATTTT. Translated: CASSPSADTQYF.